One T cell receptor (beta chain) is described in this entry. No antigen is known for it. TCRdb keeps only in-frame clones here, not all; method: immunoSEQ multiplex PCR. The data hold 25,000 to 30,000 clones, with around 82% observed a single time. The CDR3 spans 15 residues. V was shortened by 4 bases and J by 2 bases, with 14 bases between the two germline ends. Germline V gene lookup returns CDR1 LGHNA and CDR2 YNFKEQ. The data were obtained in a study of OX40 agonist ivuxolimab in advanced cancers. The wider study: Partial response was recorded in three patients: one hepatocellular carcinoma and two cutaneous melanoma cases. Study results and limitations: Mean expanded clone counts were higher in CD8+ than CD4+ T cells.

The chain recombines TRBV4-2 with TRBJ1-2; D remains unclear. This TCR came from an adult with an advanced solid tumor such as melanoma, head and neck, liver or kidney cancer. Specimen: CD4+ or CD8+ T cells sorted from blood, collected in a trial of the OX40 agonist ivuxolimab. The CDR3 sequence: CASSPEVGANYGYTF. The CDR3 DNA reads TGTGCCAGCAGCCCCGAAGTGGGTGCCAACTATGGCTACACCTTC.